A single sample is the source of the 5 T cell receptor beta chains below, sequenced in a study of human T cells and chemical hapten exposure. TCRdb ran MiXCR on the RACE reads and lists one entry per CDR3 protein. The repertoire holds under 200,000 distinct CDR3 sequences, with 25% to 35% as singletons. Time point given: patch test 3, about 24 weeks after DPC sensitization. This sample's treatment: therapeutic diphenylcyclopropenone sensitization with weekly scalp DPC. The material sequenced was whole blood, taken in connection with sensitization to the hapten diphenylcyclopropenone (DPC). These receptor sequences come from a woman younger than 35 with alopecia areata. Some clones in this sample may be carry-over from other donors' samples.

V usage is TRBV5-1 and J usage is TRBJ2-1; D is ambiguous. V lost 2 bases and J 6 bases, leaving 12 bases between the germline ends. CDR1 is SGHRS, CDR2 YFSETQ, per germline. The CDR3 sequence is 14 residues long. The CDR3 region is CASSFSDPTNEQFF. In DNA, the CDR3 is TGCGCCAGCAGCTTCTCGGACCCTACCAATGAGCAGTTCTTC.

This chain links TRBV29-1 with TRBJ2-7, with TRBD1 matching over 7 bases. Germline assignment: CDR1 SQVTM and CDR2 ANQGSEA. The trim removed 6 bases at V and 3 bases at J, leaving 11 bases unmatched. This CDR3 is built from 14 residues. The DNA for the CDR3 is TGCAGCGTCGGTCGGGACAGCGCGAGCTACGAGCAGTACTTC. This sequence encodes CSVGRDSASYEQYF.

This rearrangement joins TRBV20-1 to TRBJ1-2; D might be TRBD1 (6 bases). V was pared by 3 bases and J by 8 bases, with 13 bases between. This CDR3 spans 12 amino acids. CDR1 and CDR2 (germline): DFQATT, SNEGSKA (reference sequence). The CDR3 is CSASPGDLGYTF. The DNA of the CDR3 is TGCAGTGCTAGTCCAGGGGATTTGGGCTACACCTTC.

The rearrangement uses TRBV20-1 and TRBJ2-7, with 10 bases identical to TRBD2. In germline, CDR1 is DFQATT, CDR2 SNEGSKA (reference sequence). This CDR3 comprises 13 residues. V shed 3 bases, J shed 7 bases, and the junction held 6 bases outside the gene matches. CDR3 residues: CSARLAGDGEQYF. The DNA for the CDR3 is TGCAGTGCTAGGCTAGCGGGAGACGGAGAGCAGTACTTC.

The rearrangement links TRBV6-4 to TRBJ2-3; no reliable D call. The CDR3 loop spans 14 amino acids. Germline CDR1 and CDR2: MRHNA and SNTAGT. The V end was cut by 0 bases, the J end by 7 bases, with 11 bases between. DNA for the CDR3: TGTGCCAGCAGTGACTCGGCAAAGGCCAATACGCAGTATTTT. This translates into CASSDSAKANTQYF.